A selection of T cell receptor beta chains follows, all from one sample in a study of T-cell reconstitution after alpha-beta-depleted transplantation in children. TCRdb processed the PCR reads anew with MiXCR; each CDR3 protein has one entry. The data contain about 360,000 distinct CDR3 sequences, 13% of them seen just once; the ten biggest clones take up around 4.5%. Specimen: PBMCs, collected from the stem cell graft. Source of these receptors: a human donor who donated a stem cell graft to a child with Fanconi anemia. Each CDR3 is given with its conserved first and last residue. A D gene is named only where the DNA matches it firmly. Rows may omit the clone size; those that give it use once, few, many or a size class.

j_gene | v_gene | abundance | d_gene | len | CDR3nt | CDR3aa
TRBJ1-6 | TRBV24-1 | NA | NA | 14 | TGTGCCACCACAAGGGTACGGTATAATTCACCCCTCCACTTT | CATTRVRYNSPLHF
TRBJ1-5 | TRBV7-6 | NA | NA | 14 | TGTGCCAGCAGCTTAGCGGCCAGGGGACAGCCCCAGCATTTT | CASSLAARGQPQHF
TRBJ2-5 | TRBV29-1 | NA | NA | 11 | TGCAGCGTTGTCGGGGAAGAGACCCAGTACTTC | CSVVGEETQYF
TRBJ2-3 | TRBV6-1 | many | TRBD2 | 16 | TGTGCCAGCAGTCGAACGGGACTAGCTAGCTCAGATACGCAGTATTTT | CASSRTGLASSDTQYF
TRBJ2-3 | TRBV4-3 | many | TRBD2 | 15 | TGCGCCAGCAGCCAAGTTGCCGGGGGGGTGGATACGCAGTATTTT | CASSQVAGGVDTQYF
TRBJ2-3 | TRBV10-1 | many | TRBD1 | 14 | TGCGCCAGCAGTGAGGGACAGGGGTCAGATACGCAGTATTTT | CASSEGQGSDTQYF
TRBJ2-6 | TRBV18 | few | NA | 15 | TGTGCCAGCTCACCGTTGATAGGGGATCCCAACGTCCTGACTTTC | CASSPLIGDPNVLTF
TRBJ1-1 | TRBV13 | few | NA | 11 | TGTGCCAGCAGCTACAGATCCGAAGCTTTCTTT | CASSYRSEAFF
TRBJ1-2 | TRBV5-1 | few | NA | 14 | TGCGCCAGCAGCCGAGAGGGTTCGGAGGGAGGCTACACCTTC | CASSREGSEGGYTF
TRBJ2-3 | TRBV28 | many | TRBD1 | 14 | TGTGCCAGCATTGGACAGGGGAGCACAGATACGCAGTATTTT | CASIGQGSTDTQYF
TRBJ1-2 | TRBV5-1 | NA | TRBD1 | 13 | TGCGCCAGCAGCCCCGACAGGGTTGTTGGCTACACCTTC | CASSPDRVVGYTF
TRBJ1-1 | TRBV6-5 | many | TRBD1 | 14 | TGTGCCACCCACAGGGGCGGAGAGTGGACTGAAGCTTTCTTT | CATHRGGEWTEAFF
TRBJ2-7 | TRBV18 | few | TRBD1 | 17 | TGTGCCAGCTCAATCGGACTTCCGGGACAGCAAAACTACGAGCAGTACTTC | CASSIGLPGQQNYEQYF
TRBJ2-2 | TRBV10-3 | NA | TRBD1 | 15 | TGTGCCATCAAACTGGGACAGGGATTAATCGGGGAGCTGTTTTTT | CAIKLGQGLIGELFF
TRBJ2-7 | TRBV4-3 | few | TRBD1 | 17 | TGCGCCAGCAGCCCATCCTGGGGGACAGGGTATTCCTACGAGCAGTACTTC | CASSPSWGTGYSYEQYF
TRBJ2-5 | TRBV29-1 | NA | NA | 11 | TGCAGCGTTGAGGCGGCAGGGACCCAGTACTTC | CSVEAAGTQYF
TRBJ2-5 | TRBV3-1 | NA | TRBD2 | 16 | TGTGCCAGCAGCCAGCTGGACGGTAGCGGGGGGGAGACCCAGTACTTC | CASSQLDGSGGETQYF
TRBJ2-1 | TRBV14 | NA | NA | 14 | TGTGCCAGCAGCCATGGCAGCTCCTACAATGAGCAGTTCTTC | CASSHGSSYNEQFF
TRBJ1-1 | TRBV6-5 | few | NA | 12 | TGTGCCAGCAGTGGGGACTTGGGGGGGGCTTTCTTT | CASSGDLGGAFF
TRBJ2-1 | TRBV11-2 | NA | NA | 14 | TGTGCCAGCAACCTTGGACGGGTACAGAATGAGCAGTTCTTC | CASNLGRVQNEQFF
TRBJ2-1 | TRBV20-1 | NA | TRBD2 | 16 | TGCAGTGCTAGAGATTTCGAGGTAGCGGGGTACAATGAGCAGTTCTTC | CSARDFEVAGYNEQFF
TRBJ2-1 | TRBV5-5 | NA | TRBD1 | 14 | TGTGCCAGCAGCGCGACAGGGTCCTACAATGAGCAGTTCTTC | CASSATGSYNEQFF
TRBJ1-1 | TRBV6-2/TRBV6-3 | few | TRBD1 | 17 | TGTGCCAGCAGTACCCTAAGGGACAGGATAAAGAGCACTGAAGCTTTCTTT | CASSTLRDRIKSTEAFF
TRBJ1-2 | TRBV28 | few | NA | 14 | TGTGCCAGCACCCCCGGGGACTTTAACTATGGCTACACCTTC | CASTPGDFNYGYTF
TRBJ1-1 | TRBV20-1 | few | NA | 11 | TGCAGTGCTAGCGCCAACACTGAAGCTTTCTTT | CSASANTEAFF
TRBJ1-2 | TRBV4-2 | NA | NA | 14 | TGTGCCAGCAGCCAAGATAGCTGGTTAGGGGGCTACACCTTC | CASSQDSWLGGYTF
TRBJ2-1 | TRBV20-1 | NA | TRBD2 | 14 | TGCAGTGCCAAGCGGGGGGGAGCCTACAATGAGCAGTTCTTC | CSAKRGGAYNEQFF
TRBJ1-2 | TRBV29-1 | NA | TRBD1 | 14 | TGCAGCGTCCAAACCCGACAGGGGAACTATGGCTACACCTTC | CSVQTRQGNYGYTF
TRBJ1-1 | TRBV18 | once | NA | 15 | TGTGCCAGCTCACGGGTCGGCGTAGGGAACACTGAAGCTTTCTTT | CASSRVGVGNTEAFF
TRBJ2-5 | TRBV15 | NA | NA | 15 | TGTGCCACCAGCAGAGTAAGGGGGGGCCGGGAGACCCAGTACTTC | CATSRVRGGRETQYF
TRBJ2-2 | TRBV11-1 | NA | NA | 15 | NA | CASSFGGGSSGELFF
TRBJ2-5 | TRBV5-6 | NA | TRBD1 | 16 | TGTGCCAGTCATCGCCCGCGACAGGGGGCCGGAGAGACCCAGTACTTC | CASHRPRQGAGETQYF
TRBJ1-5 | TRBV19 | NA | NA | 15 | TGTGCCAGTGGTATAGCAGGGAATAGCAATCAGCCCCAGCATTTT | CASGIAGNSNQPQHF
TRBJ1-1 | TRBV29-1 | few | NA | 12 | TGCAGCGTTGAAGAAGAGCCTACTGAAGCTTTCTTT | CSVEEEPTEAFF
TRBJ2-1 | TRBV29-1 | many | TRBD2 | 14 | TGCAGCGTCGGTCCAGCGGGGATCTACAATGAGCAGTTCTTC | CSVGPAGIYNEQFF
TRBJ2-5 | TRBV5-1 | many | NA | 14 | TGCGCCAGCAGCTCAGGTCAACTCGGAGAGACCCAGTACTTC | CASSSGQLGETQYF
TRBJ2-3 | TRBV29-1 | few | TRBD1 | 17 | TGCAGCGTTGATCTCAATACCGGGACAGTCTATATGGATACGCAGTATTTT | CSVDLNTGTVYMDTQYF
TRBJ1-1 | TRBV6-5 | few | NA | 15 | TGTGCCAGCAGTTACGGTCGGGGCATCAACACTGAAGCTTTCTTT | CASSYGRGINTEAFF
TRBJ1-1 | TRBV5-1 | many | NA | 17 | TGCGCCAGCAGCTTGTTTCAGGGAGCATCGGGGGACACTGAAGCTTTCTTT | CASSLFQGASGDTEAFF
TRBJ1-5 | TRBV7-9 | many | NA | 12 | TGTGCCAGCAGCTCCCTTAATCAGCCCCAGCATTTT | CASSSLNQPQHF